The T cell receptor beta chain under discussion was sequenced for a study of cytomegalovirus exposure and HLA in healthy donors. Study outcomes and limitations: Excluded were some V segments that proved indistinguishable, including TRBV6-2 and TRBV6-3. HLA allele associations emerged for some 16,000 TCR beta sequences in a later analysis, at 0.05 false discovery rate. Cytomegalovirus association was assigned to around 150 TCR beta chains.

With respect to this clone: Its antigen is not known.

Primers for the PCR totalled 60 Vbeta and 13 Jbeta. Assay: immunoSEQ multiplex PCR; the TCRdb copy retains only in-frame clones and omits some. This sample carries about 130,000 clones, 80% of them seen once, and the ten largest clones take 0.95% to 1.5%. Germline V gene lookup returns CDR1 MDHEN and CDR2 SYDVKM. V lost 6 bases to trimming and J lost 0 bases, with 15 bases between them. The CDR3 runs to 15 residues. The sequence derives from a female donor in good health and CMV-seronegative. This chain joins TRBV28 and TRBJ2-7; D may be TRBD1 (5 bases). The sequenced material came from PBMCs. The CDR3 here is CASRKTGSSSYEQYF. CDR3 DNA: TGTGCCAGCAGGAAAACAGGATCAAGCTCCTACGAGCAGTACTTC.